Each of the 27 T cell receptor beta chains below was sequenced from the same sample in a study of human T cells and chemical hapten exposure (dated by TCRdb to 2020 to 2022). Library prep was done by RACE. TCRdb records NextSeq 500 as the sequencer. TCRdb reprocessing: public reads trimmed at Q25 with fastp, clones called with MiXCR, in-frame beta chains kept. All rows with the same CDR3 protein become a single entry with the most common DNA and genes. In all, the sample holds about 30,000 distinct CDR3 sequences, and around 5.5% of those were seen once. Clones ranked in the top ten supply around 13% of the sample. The sample's time point label, in plain terms: healthy volunteer bleed at 6 weeks. Unfractionated whole blood was collected in Tempus Blood RNA tubes, and total RNA was extracted from that blood. Material for sequencing was whole blood. These receptors were obtained from a human donor in good health. Some clones in this sample may be carry-over from other donors' samples.

This chain connects TRBV11-2 to TRBJ2-3; TRBD2 matches at 10 bases. The length of the CDR3 is 20 residues. After removal of 7 bases from V and 5 bases from J, the junction contained 24 bases not matched to a gene. Germline values: CDR1 SGHAT, CDR2 FQNNGV. The CDR3 bases are TGTGCCAGCATTCCACCCTCGACGGCGGCACTAGCGGGATCTAAAGATACGCAGTATTTT. Translating it yields CASIPPSTAALAGSKDTQYF.

This clonotype was detected ten times or more. V is TRBV5-8 and J is TRBJ1-5, with 8 bases fitting TRBD1. The V gene end was trimmed by 3 bases and the J gene end by 5 bases; junction bases not matched to a gene: 7. The CDR3 has 15 amino acids. Germline V gives CDR1 SGHTS, CDR2 YDEGEE. The CDR3 sequence: CASSSTGDYDQPQHF. In DNA, the CDR3 is TGTGCCAGCAGCTCGACAGGGGATTATGATCAGCCCCAGCATTTT. Looking up the rest from reference TRBV5-8 and TRBJ1-5 gives the full variable domain: EAGVTQSPTHLIKTRGQQATLRCSPISGHTSVYWYQQALGLGLQFLLWYDEGEERNRGNFPPRFSGRQFPNYSSELNVNALELEDSALYLCASSSTGDYDQPQHFGDGTRLSIL.

This clonotype appeared many times. This chain links TRBV20-1 with TRBJ1-6; 8 nucleotides match TRBD1. The germline V gene has CDR1 DFQATT and CDR2 SNEGSKA (reference sequence). This CDR3 comprises 13 residues. The ends lost 5 bases at V and 9 bases at J; junction bases unmatched: 6. CDR3 sequence (DNA): TGCAGTGCTCGTATAGACAGGGGTTCACCCCTCCACTTT. This codes for CSARIDRGSPLHF.

This clonotype has a handful of counts. V is TRBV3-1 and J is TRBJ1-1; possibly TRBD1 for D (6 bases). From germline, CDR1 is LGHDT and CDR2 YNNKEL (reference sequence). The V and J ends lost 4 bases and 6 bases respectively, with 15 bases between them. The CDR3 totals 14 residues. The chain's CDR3 is CASSRLDSGSEAFF. As DNA, the CDR3 is TGTGCCAGCAGCCGCCTGGACAGTGGATCTGAAGCTTTCTTT. Variable domain in full (rest from reference TRBV3-1 and TRBJ1-1): DTAVSQTPKYLVTQMGNDKSIKCEQNLGHDTMYWYKQDSKKFLKIMFSYNNKELIINETVPNRFSPKSPDKAHLNLHINSLELGDSAVYFCASSRLDSGSEAFFGQGTRLTVV.

This clonotype showed up many times. A read error may account for a junction end that differs from germline. The chain combines TRBV11-2 with TRBJ1-1, with TRBD1 matching 9 bases. Germline V CDR1 and CDR2: SGHAT, FQNNGV. This CDR3 has 16 amino acids. CDR3 DNA: TGTGCCAGCAGCTTAGTTTACAGGGGGCTGAATACTGAAGCTTTCTTT. Protein: CASSLVYRGLNTEAFF.

The chain uses TRBV7-2 and TRBJ1-1; possibly TRBD1 for D (5 bases). CDR3 length: 14 amino acids. V was cut by 1 base and J by 7 bases, with 13 bases left in between. Germline-derived CDR1 and CDR2 are SGHTA and FQGNSA. This chain's CDR3 is CASSLVPGRGEAFF. The CDR3 DNA follows: TGTGCCAGCAGCTTAGTCCCAGGTAGGGGTGAAGCTTTCTTT.

This clonotype was observed at least ten times. The V call is TRBV19, the J call TRBJ1-6; maybe TRBD1 (5 bases). The V gene lost 3 bases and the J gene lost 7 bases, with 13 bases spanning the gap. Germline CDR1 is LNHDA and CDR2 is SQIVND (reference sequence). This CDR3 contains 15 residues. For the CDR3, the DNA is TGTGCCAGTAGTATGGGGCGACCCCCCAATTCACCCCTCCACTTT. Protein sequence: CASSMGRPPNSPLHF. Full variable domain (outside the CDR3, taken from reference TRBV19 and TRBJ1-6): DGGITQSPKYLFRKEGQNVTLSCEQNLNHDAMYWYRQDPGQGLRLIYYSQIVNDFQKGDIAEGYSVSREKKESFPLTVTSAQKNPTAFYLCASSMGRPPNSPLHFGNGTRLTVT.

This clonotype came up many times. The chain links TRBV2 to TRBJ1-2, with TRBD1 matching 11 bases. The V gene end was trimmed by 6 bases and the J gene end by 5 bases; junction bases not matched to a gene: 11. The CDR3 length is 16 residues. CDR1 is SNHLY and CDR2 is FYNNEI in the germline V gene. The CDR3 sequence is CASRERLGQGGYGYTF. The CDR3 region has the DNA TGTGCCAGCAGAGAACGGTTGGGACAGGGGGGTTATGGCTACACCTTC.

The V call is TRBV3-1, the J call TRBJ2-2; TRBD2 is a possible D gene (7 bases). Germline V gene sequence: CDR1 LGHDT, CDR2 YNNKEL (reference sequence). The CDR3 is 17 residues long. V lost 6 bases, J lost 0 bases, and 17 bases lay in between. CDR3 region: CASRARGGETNTGELFF. The CDR3 DNA reads as TGTGCCAGCAGGGCAAGAGGGGGGGAAACGAACACCGGGGAGCTGTTTTTT.

The gene calls are TRBV4-2 and TRBJ1-1; TRBD1 matches at 11 bases. The J segment lost 1 base and the V segment lost 5 bases, leaving 6 bases of the junction unmatched. The CDR3 consists of 16 residues. Germline CDR1 is LGHNA and CDR2 is YNFKEQ. The CDR3 protein is CASSGTGGRGNTEAFF. For the CDR3, the DNA is TGTGCCAGCAGCGGGACAGGGGGTCGGGGGAACACTGAAGCTTTCTTT.

This clonotype appeared a few times. This rearrangement joins TRBV20-1 to TRBJ1-1; 9 bases are shared with TRBD1. The V gene end was trimmed by 1 base and the J gene end by 0 bases; junction bases not matched to a gene: 12. This CDR3 spans 18 amino acids. CDR1 DFQATT and CDR2 SNEGSKA come from the germline V gene (reference sequence). CDR3 DNA sequence: TGCAGTGCTAGAGCCGCCGACAGGGGGGTCCCCATGAACACTGAAGCTTTCTTT. Amino acid sequence: CSARAADRGVPMNTEAFF.

The genes are TRBV28 and TRBJ1-2, with 7 bases matching TRBD1. Germline CDR1 is MDHEN and CDR2 is SYDVKM. This CDR3 has 13 residues. Losses at the gene ends were 6 bases for V and 4 bases for J; bases not matched to a gene: 5. The CDR3 protein is CASSYGQVYGYTF. CDR3 nucleotide sequence: TGTGCCAGCAGCTATGGACAGGTCTATGGCTACACCTTC.

In its sample, this clonotype was seen many times. CDR3: CASSHSPGTDYNEQFF. CDR3 DNA sequence: TGCGCCAGCAGCCATTCCCCGGGGACAGATTACAATGAGCAGTTCTTC. V usage is TRBV4-3 and J usage is TRBJ2-1, with 7 bases fitting TRBD1. Trimming took 3 bases from V and 4 from J; bases not matched to a gene: 9. CDR3 length equals 16 residues. Per the germline V gene, CDR1 is LGHNA and CDR2 is YSLEER.

In its sample, this clonotype is medium-sized. This chain links TRBV29-1 with TRBJ2-3; D gene ambiguous. Germline values: CDR1 SQVTM, CDR2 ANQGSEA. V dropped 0 bases and J dropped 4 bases, with 14 bases sitting between them. This CDR3 comprises 15 residues. In DNA form, the CDR3 reads TGCAGCGTTGAAGATCTAGGGAATGTGGCAGATACGCAGTATTTT. This translates into CSVEDLGNVADTQYF.

In regard to this clonotype: Given a much more abundant clone one base away, this may be a read error. This chain links TRBV4-3 with TRBJ2-4; D perhaps matches TRBD1 (5 bases). This CDR3 is built from 15 residues. Per the germline V gene, CDR1 is LGHNA and CDR2 is YSLEER. The CDR3 spells CASSQGLISKNIQCF. The CDR3, as DNA: TGCGCCAGCAGCCAGGGGCTTATCTCCAAAAACATTCAGTGCTTC.

This clonotype was seen a handful of times. The chain has TRBV5-5 and TRBJ1-3; D is unclear. Per germline, CDR1 SGHKS and CDR2 YYEKEE (reference sequence). The CDR3 consists of 17 residues. V lost 3 bases, J lost 0 bases, and 16 bases lay in between. DNA for the CDR3: TGTGCCAGCAGCTCTGGCGGCGCTTCGCCCTCTGGAAACACCATATATTTT. It is translated as CASSSGGASPSGNTIYF.

This rearrangement joins TRBV3-1 to TRBJ2-1, with TRBD2 identical over 16 bases. V dropped 4 bases and J dropped 5; count of bases not matched to a gene: 8. CDR1 and CDR2 from the germline V gene are LGHDT and YNNKEL (reference sequence). The CDR3 length is 18 residues. The CDR3 sequence is CASSLGTSGRAGDNEQFF. CDR3 in DNA: TGTGCCAGCAGCCTCGGGACTAGCGGGAGGGCCGGGGACAATGAGCAGTTCTTC.

V usage is TRBV12-3 or TRBV12-4 and J usage is TRBJ1-6, with D uncertain. Deletions cut 1 base from V and 5 bases from J, with 6 bases between. The CDR3 contains 14 residues. CDR3 sequence: CASSLDSNNSPLHF. In nucleotides, the CDR3 is TGTGCCAGCAGTTTAGACAGTAATAATTCACCCCTCCACTTT.

A few counts support this clonotype. The genes are TRBV12-3 or TRBV12-4 and TRBJ2-5; D unresolved. V was cut by 8 bases and J by 1 base, with 14 bases left in between. CDR3 length equals 14 residues. CDR3 loop: CASSTRATQETQYF. The CDR3 nucleotides are TGTGCCAGCTCTACTCGGGCTACCCAAGAGACCCAGTACTTC.

This clonotype was seen more than once but under ten times. This chain joins TRBV5-1 and TRBJ2-6; D unclear. V was pared by 0 bases and J by 6 bases, with 7 bases between. From germline, CDR1 is SGHRS and CDR2 YFSETQ. This CDR3 contains 14 residues. The CDR3 coding sequence is TGCGCCAGCAGCTTGGAGTTGGCGGCCAACGTCCTGACTTTC. Translating gives CASSLELAANVLTF.

This clonotype appeared a few times. The chain couples TRBV27 to TRBJ1-6, with unresolved D. Germline CDR1 is MNHEY and CDR2 is SMNVEV (reference sequence). The CDR3 is 13 amino acids. Trimming left V 5 bases short and J 7 bases short, with 9 bases between. This CDR3 reads CASSPRKNSPLHF. The CDR3 DNA reads TGTGCCAGCAGTCCCAGAAAGAATTCACCCCTCCACTTT.

This clonotype has at least ten counts. This chain connects TRBV3-1 to TRBJ2-1; the match to TRBD2 covers 8 bases. V gave up 1 base and J gave up 8 bases; unmatched junction bases: 16. Germline CDR1 LGHDT, CDR2 YNNKEL (reference sequence). This CDR3 is 18 amino acids long. CDR3 sequence (DNA): TGTGCCAGCAGCCAAGGGGCCTCCTTGAGCGGGAGAGGGGATGAGCAGTTCTTC. Encoded protein: CASSQGASLSGRGDEQFF.

This clonotype was detected many times. This rearrangement joins TRBV5-1 to TRBJ1-6, with 7 bases fitting TRBD1. V was clipped by 0 bases and J by 10 bases; unmatched bases: 10. Germline V gene lookup returns CDR1 SGHRS and CDR2 YFSETQ. The CDR3 totals 16 residues. CDR3 sequence reads: CASSLVYRGPDSPLHF. The DNA of the CDR3 is TGCGCCAGCAGCTTGGTTTATAGGGGGCCAGACTCACCCCTCCACTTT.

The chain combines TRBV30 with TRBJ2-6; D possibly corresponds to TRBD1 (5 bases). V lost 1 base to trimming and J lost 4 bases, with 17 bases between them. Germline CDR1 and CDR2: GTSNPN and SVGIG (reference sequence). The CDR3 contains 17 residues. The DNA of the CDR3 is TGTGCCTGGAGTGACGGCGGAACAGGTTCCGGGGCCAACGTCCTGACTTTC. Its protein is CAWSDGGTGSGANVLTF.

This clonotype was picked up many times. The genes are TRBV10-2 and TRBJ2-3; possibly TRBD2 for D (6 bases). The germline V gene has CDR1 WSHSY and CDR2 SAAADI. The V end was cut by 0 bases, the J end by 1 base, with 14 bases between. The CDR3 has 17 amino acids. The chain's CDR3 is CASSESKSASGTDTQYF. The CDR3 bases are TGCGCCAGCAGTGAGTCTAAGTCGGCTAGCGGCACAGATACGCAGTATTTT.

This clonotype appeared many times. The gene calls are TRBV29-1 and TRBJ2-1, with TRBD1 matching 10 bases. Germline CDR1 SQVTM, CDR2 ANQGSEA. This CDR3 is built from 14 residues. J lost 4 bases, V lost 4 bases, and 4 bases had no gene match. CDR3 loop: CSVARQGAYNEQFF. The CDR3, as DNA: TGCAGCGTTGCGCGACAGGGGGCTTACAATGAGCAGTTCTTC.

This clonotype was counted many times. The chain carries TRBV9 and TRBJ2-2; tentatively, D is TRBD1 (5 bases). The V gene's germline CDR1 is SGDLS and CDR2 YYNGEE. V lost 6 bases and J lost 3, with 9 bases in between. The CDR3 length is 13 residues. The CDR3 is CASTQGYTGELFF. In nucleotides, the CDR3 is TGTGCCAGCACTCAGGGCTACACCGGGGAGCTGTTTTTT. The full variable domain, its missing parts supplied by reference TRBV9 and TRBJ2-2, is DSGVTQTPKHLITATGQRVTLRCSPRSGDLSVYWYQQSLDQGLQFLIQYYNGEERAKGNILERFSAQQFPDLHSELNLSSLELGDSALYFCASTQGYTGELFFGEGSRLTVL.